What follows are 19 T cell receptor beta chains derived from one specimen sequenced in a study of blood T cell repertoires in COVID-19. TCRdb's copy holds only in-frame clones and misses some; the assay was immunoSEQ multiplex PCR. The data hold roughly 100,000 clones, with about four fifths observed a single time. Specimen: peripheral blood. The source is a man between 60 and 75 years old with acute or convalescent COVID-19.

The chain joins TRBV12-3 or TRBV12-4 to TRBJ2-2; TRBD1 might be the D (5 bases). There are 13 residues in the CDR3. Between the trimmed V and J ends, which lost 6 bases and 6 bases, there was a span of 11 bases. CDR3 sequence (DNA): TGTGCCAGCAGCAATAGGGGCTCCGGGGAGCTGTTTTTT. This codes for CASSNRGSGELFF.

The chain links TRBV18 to TRBJ2-7; 13 bases are a match to TRBD2. The CDR3 is 15 amino acids. Per the germline V gene, CDR1 is KGHSH and CDR2 is LQKENI. J lost 3 bases, V lost 4 bases, and 3 bases had no gene match. The CDR3 is CASSRGTSGNYEQYF. As DNA, the CDR3 is TGTGCCAGCTCACGCGGGACTAGCGGGAACTACGAGCAGTACTTC.

V gene TRBV28 combines with J gene TRBJ1-2, with 12 bases that match TRBD1. The V gene end was trimmed by 5 bases and the J gene end by 6 bases; junction bases not matched to a gene: 1. Per germline, CDR1 MDHEN and CDR2 SYDVKM. This CDR3 region has 13 residues. CDR3 DNA: TGTGCCAGCAGTGGGACAGGGGGCAATGGCTACACCTTC. It specifies CASSGTGGNGYTF.

This clone occurred once. The chain couples TRBV18 to TRBJ1-2; maybe TRBD1 (5 bases). This CDR3 region has 14 residues. V gave up 3 bases and J gave up 7 bases, with 15 bases separating them. The germline V gene encodes CDR1 KGHSH and CDR2 LQKENI. The CDR3, as DNA: TGTGCCAGCTCACCGGCGGGGCGTCAAGGTGGCTACACCTTC. This encodes CASSPAGRQGGYTF.

This sequence joins TRBV7-9 and TRBJ2-1, with D possibly being TRBD2 (6 bases). The CDR3 runs to 16 residues. Trimming left V 4 bases short and J 8 bases short, with 21 bases between. The germline V gene encodes CDR1 SEHNR and CDR2 FQNEAQ (reference sequence). CDR3 residues: CASSSAPRGKYDEQFF. The CDR3 DNA reads TGTGCCAGCAGCTCCGCCCCTCGCGGGAAATATGATGAGCAGTTCTTC.

The CDR3, as DNA: TGTGCCAGCAGCCAAGATCTTCTCGGAGGGGGGGAGACTGAAGCTTTCTTT. Translation: CASSQDLLGGGETEAFF. The chain employs TRBV3-1 (or the pseudogene TRBV3-2) and TRBJ1-1, with TRBD1 as a possible D gene (6 bases). From germline, CDR1 is LGHDT and CDR2 YNNKEL (reference sequence). This CDR3 region has 17 residues. V gave up 0 bases and J gave up 5 bases, with 19 bases separating them.

The V call is TRBV7-2, the J call TRBJ2-7, with TRBD2 identical over 14 bases. Germline V CDR1 and CDR2: SGHTA, FQGNSA. After removal of 3 bases from V and 2 bases from J, the junction contained 3 bases not matched to a gene. The CDR3 sequence is 16 residues long. The DNA for the CDR3 is TGTGCCAGCAGCTTTGGGACTAGCGGGAGAGCCTACGAGCAGTACTTC. Translated: CASSFGTSGRAYEQYF.

The chain recombines TRBV19 with TRBJ2-5; TRBD2 matches 12 bases. The V segment lost 5 bases and the J segment 5 bases; nucleotides outside the gene matches: 12. Germline lookup yields CDR1 LNHDA and CDR2 SQIVND (reference sequence). The CDR3 length is 17 residues. CDR3 sequence reads: CASSPGSLAGGGETQYF. CDR3 in DNA: TGTGCCAGTAGTCCCGGGAGCCTAGCGGGAGGGGGGGAGACCCAGTACTTC.

This chain connects TRBV6-5 to TRBJ1-5; the match to TRBD1 covers 9 bases. V shed 6 bases, J shed 6 bases, and the junction held 6 bases outside the gene matches. Germline assignment: CDR1 MNHEY and CDR2 SVGAGI. The length of the CDR3 is 14 residues. As DNA, the CDR3 is TGTGCCAGCAGCCCGACAGGGGGGAGTCAGCCCCAGCATTTT. This translates into CASSPTGGSQPQHF.

The rearrangement uses TRBV5-1 and TRBJ1-1; 10 bases agree with TRBD1. The CDR3 sequence is 15 residues long. Germline CDR1 and CDR2: SGHRS and YFSETQ. V lost 6 bases, J lost 2 bases, and 7 bases stayed unmatched. CDR3 in DNA: TGCGCCAGCAAGACCGGGACAGGGGCAAACACTGAAGCTTTCTTT. Its protein product is CASKTGTGANTEAFF.

The rearrangement links TRBV15 to TRBJ2-1; 16 bases are a match to TRBD2. V gave up 2 bases and J gave up 7 bases; unmatched junction bases: 5. The CDR3 covers 17 residues. Germline V gives CDR1 LNHNV, CDR2 YYDKDF (reference sequence). The CDR3 sequence: CATSRSGLAGGRNEQFF. The CDR3 DNA is TGTGCCACCAGCAGATCGGGACTAGCGGGGGGGCGGAATGAGCAGTTCTTC.

With respect to this clone: Sequence at one end of the junction differs from germline and may be a read error. The V call is TRBV19, the J call TRBJ1-1; 7 nucleotides match TRBD1. The CDR3 is made up of 14 amino acids. In germline, CDR1 is LNHDA, CDR2 SQIVND (reference sequence). The CDR3 nucleotides read TGTGCCAGTAGCGAACAGGGGAGGAACGCTGAAGCTTTCTTT. Protein product: CASSEQGRNAEAFF.

V is TRBV7-2 and J is TRBJ1-2; the D gene is possibly TRBD1 (5 bases). Germline CDR1 is SGHTA and CDR2 is FQGNSA. V lost 5 bases and J lost 4, with 14 bases in between. The CDR3 is 14 amino acids. The CDR3 coding sequence is TGTGCCAGCAGCCTACGAAGGGGAGGCTATGGCTACACCTTC. Its translation is CASSLRRGGYGYTF.

The chain uses TRBV28 and TRBJ1-5; D call uncertain. The CDR3 runs 14 residues. Trimming pared 6 bases from V and 0 bases from J, leaving 9 bases between. Germline V gene sequence: CDR1 MDHEN, CDR2 SYDVKM. DNA for the CDR3: TGTGCCAGCAGGACATTCTATAGCAATCAGCCCCAGCATTTT. Translation gives CASRTFYSNQPQHF.

The J gene is TRBJ1-6, the V gene TRBV7-2; D not certain. V gave up 1 base and J gave up 7 bases, with 5 bases separating them. CDR1 and CDR2 (germline): SGHTA, FQGNSA. The CDR3 length is 13 residues. CDR3 nucleotide sequence: TGTGCCAGCAGCTTAGTCAGGAATTCACCCCTCCACTTT. This encodes CASSLVRNSPLHF.

The CDR3, as DNA: TGCGCCAGCAGCCAAGTCGGTCCGGGACAGGGTAACGAGCAGTACTTC. It specifies CASSQVGPGQGNEQYF. This chain connects TRBV4-3 to TRBJ2-7, with 9 bases aligning to TRBD1. The CDR3 is made up of 16 amino acids. Germline V CDR1 and CDR2: LGHNA, YSLEER. Trimming cost V 1 base and J 5 bases; bases outside gene matches: 9.

The CDR3: CSANPSGTDTQYF. The CDR3 DNA reads TGCAGCGCCAACCCTAGCGGCACAGATACGCAGTATTTT. The chain carries TRBV29-1 and TRBJ2-3; perhaps TRBD2 as D (6 bases). V was shortened by 7 bases and J by 1 base, with 12 bases between the two germline ends. The V gene's germline CDR1 is SQVTM and CDR2 ANQGSEA. This CDR3 contains 13 residues.

The gene calls are TRBV20-1 and TRBJ2-3; D may be TRBD2 (6 bases). V was cut by 6 bases and J by 6 bases, with 16 bases left in between. The germline V gene encodes CDR1 DFQATT and CDR2 SNEGSKA (reference sequence). The CDR3 extends over 13 amino acids. The CDR3 DNA follows: TGCAGTGCCAGTCAGGGTGCGGGGGATACGCAGTATTTT. Its translation is CSASQGAGDTQYF.

This clone was found once. This chain joins TRBV6-4 and TRBJ1-6, with TRBD1 matching 8 bases. The CDR3 has 14 residues. V lost 8 bases, J lost 8 bases, and 8 bases stayed unmatched. Looked up from germline, CDR1 is MRHNA and CDR2 is SNTAGT. CDR3 in DNA: TGTGCCAGCTCCCCTGGACAGGGATATTCACCCCTCCACTTT. This encodes CASSPGQGYSPLHF.